The source of this TCR beta chain is a study of regulatory T cells in long-lasting Graves disease. Study-wide results and caveats: Newly diagnosed patients shared 850 to 1,000 public clonotypes; persistent patients shared around 2,500.

The sample's time point: newly diagnosed GD, antithyroid drugs for less than 3 months. Making the TCR library involved RNA that had been extracted from PBMCs. This clonotype has just a few counts. Its antigen is as yet unknown. A much larger clone differs by one base, so this may be a read error. CDR3 length equals 14 residues. The V segment lost 7 bases and the J segment 6 bases; nucleotides outside the gene matches: 12. Germline V gene data show CDR1 as LGHNT and CDR2 as FRNRAP. The TCR beta library used iRepertoire HTBI primers with Arm-PCR amplification of CDR3. A single record per CDR3 protein comes from TCRdb applying MiXCR to the multiplex PCR reads. In the table there are 540,000 or so distinct CDR3 sequences, roughly 12% of which are singletons. This sample was also put to use in a study of T cells in Graves' hyperthyroidism and ophthalmopathy. From that report: Among the patients, aged 18 to 65, hyperthyroidism was newly diagnosed and had lasted under 2 months.

This chain links TRBV12-5 with TRBJ2-7; TRBD2 agrees at 7 bases. The sequencing used peripheral blood mononuclear cells (PBMCs), collected at new diagnosis, from a patient treated with antithyroid drugs. The clonotype comes from a man between 25 and 39 years old with Graves disease. The CDR3 is CASATGLPLCEQYF. The CDR3 nucleotides read TGTGCTAGTGCAACGGGACTACCACTCTGCGAGCAGTACTTC.